These T cell receptor beta chains were read from a single sample in a study. Via MiXCR, TCRdb re-called the 5' RACE reads, giving one row per CDR3 protein. The data hold 6,800 or so distinct CDR3 sequences, with approximately 60% observed a single time. The source material was tumor-infiltrating memory CD4+ T cells sorted from the breast tumor. The source is a female donor with breast cancer. The CDR3 runs from the conserved cysteine through the conserved F or W. Each record gives: V gene, D gene, clone size, J gene, CDR3 protein, CDR3 DNA. A D gene is named only where the DNA matches it firmly. The size field is filled for only some rows; it gives once, few, many or a size class.

v_gene: TRBV5-1; d_gene: NA; abundance: few; j_gene: TRBJ2-3; CDR3aa: CASSPGDTDTQYF; CDR3nt: TGCGCCAGCAGCCCCGGGGACACAGATACGCAGTATTTT
v_gene: TRBV3-1; d_gene: TRBD2; abundance: NA; j_gene: TRBJ2-1; CDR3aa: CASTRAAGDNEQFF; CDR3nt: TGTGCCAGCACCCGGGCGGCGGGGGACAATGAGCAGTTCTTC
v_gene: TRBV7-2; d_gene: NA; abundance: NA; j_gene: TRBJ1-5; CDR3aa: CASSSYNQPQHF; CDR3nt: TGTGCCAGCAGCTCTTACAATCAGCCCCAGCATTTT
v_gene: TRBV6-6; d_gene: NA; abundance: NA; j_gene: TRBJ2-5; CDR3aa: CASSSGLGETQYF; CDR3nt: TGTGCCAGCAGTTCCGGCCTCGGGGAGACCCAGTACTTC
v_gene: TRBV7-3; d_gene: NA; abundance: NA; j_gene: TRBJ2-3; CDR3aa: CASSTGFSTDTQYF; CDR3nt: TGTGCCAGCAGTACGGGATTTAGCACAGATACGCAGTATTTT
v_gene: TRBV6-5; d_gene: NA; abundance: NA; j_gene: TRBJ1-5; CDR3aa: CASSMDPGPDQPQHF; CDR3nt: TGTGCCAGCAGTATGGACCCGGGACCGGACCAGCCCCAGCATTTT
v_gene: TRBV7-3; d_gene: NA; abundance: NA; j_gene: TRBJ2-1; CDR3aa: CASSFGDARYNEQFF; CDR3nt: TGTGCCAGCAGCTTTGGTGATGCTCGTTACAATGAGCAGTTCTTC
v_gene: TRBV20-1; d_gene: NA; abundance: NA; j_gene: TRBJ2-5; CDR3aa: CSGGLAKETQYF; CDR3nt: TGCAGTGGTGGGCTAGCGAAAGAGACCCAGTACTTC
v_gene: TRBV7-3; d_gene: NA; abundance: few; j_gene: TRBJ1-1; CDR3aa: CASSSNLDTEAFF; CDR3nt: TGTGCCAGCAGCTCCAACTTGGACACTGAAGCTTTCTTT
v_gene: TRBV5-1; d_gene: TRBD2; abundance: NA; j_gene: TRBJ2-3; CDR3aa: CASSRDSGGGTDTQYF; CDR3nt: TGCGCCAGCAGCCGGGATAGCGGGGGAGGCACAGATACGCAGTATTTT
v_gene: TRBV12-3/TRBV12-4; d_gene: NA; abundance: few; j_gene: TRBJ1-5; CDR3aa: CASSFGLNQPQHF; CDR3nt: TGTGCCAGCAGTTTTGGACTGAATCAGCCCCAGCATTTT
v_gene: TRBV12-3/TRBV12-4; d_gene: NA; abundance: few; j_gene: TRBJ1-5; CDR3aa: CASTDQGGRSQPQHF; CDR3nt: TGTGCCAGCACCGACCAAGGGGGAAGGAGTCAGCCCCAGCATTTT
v_gene: TRBV20-1; d_gene: NA; abundance: few; j_gene: TRBJ1-2; CDR3aa: CSASLRDNYGYTF; CDR3nt: TGCAGTGCTAGCCTCCGGGACAACTATGGCTACACCTTC
v_gene: TRBV20-1; d_gene: TRBD1; abundance: few; j_gene: TRBJ1-5; CDR3aa: CSASGQGNQPQHF; CDR3nt: TGCAGTGCGTCGGGACAGGGGAATCAGCCCCAGCATTTT
v_gene: TRBV15; d_gene: NA; abundance: NA; j_gene: TRBJ1-2; CDR3aa: CATSRDTSYGYTF; CDR3nt: TGTGCCACCAGCAGAGATACGAGCTATGGCTACACCTTC
v_gene: TRBV5-1; d_gene: NA; abundance: few; j_gene: TRBJ2-3; CDR3aa: CASSVGHLISTDTQYF; CDR3nt: TGCGCCAGCAGCGTGGGACATCTTATTAGCACAGATACGCAGTATTTT
v_gene: TRBV6-5; d_gene: NA; abundance: NA; j_gene: TRBJ2-5; CDR3aa: CASSHPSDLTQYF; CDR3nt: TGTGCCAGCAGCCATCCCAGCGACCTGACCCAGTACTTC
v_gene: TRBV20-1; d_gene: TRBD1; abundance: NA; j_gene: TRBJ1-1; CDR3aa: CSANRGETEAFF; CDR3nt: TGCAGTGCAAACAGGGGTGAGACTGAAGCTTTCTTT
v_gene: TRBV20-1; d_gene: NA; abundance: NA; j_gene: TRBJ1-2; CDR3aa: CSARDRGGNYGYTF; CDR3nt: TGCAGTGCTAGAGATCGCGGGGGTAACTATGGCTACACCTTC
v_gene: TRBV20-1; d_gene: TRBD1; abundance: NA; j_gene: TRBJ1-2; CDR3aa: CSATTGYPNYGYTF; CDR3nt: TGCAGTGCCACGACAGGGTACCCTAACTATGGCTACACCTTC
v_gene: TRBV7-2; d_gene: NA; abundance: large; j_gene: TRBJ2-1; CDR3aa: CASSLKQAYNEQFF; CDR3nt: TGTGCCAGCAGCTTAAAACAGGCCTACAATGAGCAGTTCTTC
v_gene: TRBV20-1; d_gene: NA; abundance: NA; j_gene: TRBJ1-2; CDR3aa: CSARDNVLHTF; CDR3nt: TGCAGTGCTAGAGATAATGTCCTTCACACCTTC
v_gene: TRBV5-1; d_gene: TRBD1; abundance: large; j_gene: TRBJ1-1; CDR3aa: CASTYGNRGGGTEAFF; CDR3nt: TGCGCCAGCACCTATGGAAACAGGGGCGGGGGCACTGAAGCTTTCTTT
v_gene: TRBV5-1; d_gene: TRBD1; abundance: NA; j_gene: TRBJ2-1; CDR3aa: CASSYTTGDEQFF; CDR3nt: TGCGCCAGCAGCTACACTACAGGGGATGAGCAGTTCTTC
v_gene: TRBV20-1; d_gene: NA; abundance: medium-sized; j_gene: TRBJ2-1; CDR3aa: CSARAPGTQQFF; CDR3nt: TGCAGTGCTAGAGCCCCCGGGACACAGCAGTTCTTC
v_gene: TRBV20-1; d_gene: NA; abundance: few; j_gene: TRBJ2-1; CDR3aa: CSASGQGYEQFF; CDR3nt: TGCAGTGCTAGTGGGCAGGGGTATGAGCAGTTCTTC
v_gene: TRBV5-1; d_gene: NA; abundance: NA; j_gene: TRBJ2-1; CDR3aa: CASSPVGLSGDEQFF; CDR3nt: TGCGCCAGCAGTCCGGTCGGGTTAAGTGGGGATGAGCAGTTCTTC
v_gene: TRBV9; d_gene: TRBD1; abundance: NA; j_gene: TRBJ2-2; CDR3aa: CASRGQLSGELFF; CDR3nt: TGTGCCAGCAGGGGACAGCTCTCCGGGGAGCTGTTTTTT
v_gene: TRBV5-1; d_gene: NA; abundance: few; j_gene: TRBJ2-1; CDR3aa: CASSLIRGMDSTEQFF; CDR3nt: TGCGCCAGCAGCCTGATCCGGGGGATGGACAGCACCGAGCAGTTCTTC
v_gene: TRBV12-3/TRBV12-4; d_gene: NA; abundance: NA; j_gene: TRBJ1-5; CDR3aa: CASSLLGANQPQHF; CDR3nt: TGTGCCAGCAGTTTGCTCGGTGCCAATCAGCCCCAGCATTTT
v_gene: TRBV20-1; d_gene: TRBD1; abundance: NA; j_gene: TRBJ2-7; CDR3aa: CSARAGGRSYEQYF; CDR3nt: TGCAGTGCTAGAGCAGGGGGCCGGTCCTACGAGCAGTACTTC
v_gene: TRBV20-1; d_gene: TRBD2; abundance: NA; j_gene: TRBJ2-5; CDR3aa: CSARVSLAGGETQYF; CDR3nt: TGCAGTGCTAGAGTCAGCCTAGCGGGGGGTGAGACCCAGTACTTC
v_gene: TRBV6-1; d_gene: NA; abundance: few; j_gene: TRBJ2-5; CDR3aa: CASSPGQQETQYF; CDR3nt: TGTGCCAGCAGTCCCGGACAGCAAGAGACCCAGTACTTC
v_gene: TRBV7-2; d_gene: TRBD2; abundance: NA; j_gene: TRBJ2-2; CDR3aa: CASSSSGNTGELFF; CDR3nt: TGTGCCAGCAGCTCTAGCGGGAACACCGGGGAGCTGTTTTTT
v_gene: TRBV6-2/TRBV6-3; d_gene: NA; abundance: few; j_gene: TRBJ1-5; CDR3aa: CASNEFNQPQHF; CDR3nt: TGTGCCAGCAATGAGTTCAATCAGCCCCAGCATTTT